A single sample is the source of the 18 T cell receptor beta chains below, sequenced in a study of T cell changes during pregnancy in multiple sclerosis. Here immunoSEQ multiplex PCR was the method, and the copy in TCRdb shows in-frame clones only, minus some. Of around 67,000 clones in the sample, 75% to 90% were seen once. The source was peripheral blood, collected after pregnancy. The receptor set was obtained from a female donor in good health, enrolled as a control in a pregnancy study.

The genes are TRBV7-9 and TRBJ1-1; TRBD1 aligns across 8 bases. Per germline, CDR1 SEHNR and CDR2 FQNEAQ (reference sequence). The length of the CDR3 is 15 residues. J gave up 1 base and V 3 bases, and 4 bases lay outside the gene matches. For the CDR3, the DNA is TGTGCCAGCAGCTTTCCAGGGGGCGGGAACACTGAAGCTTTCTTT. Its protein is CASSFPGGGNTEAFF.

The rearrangement joins TRBV5-1 to TRBJ1-6; D remains unclear. V was pared by 0 bases and J by 4 bases, with 11 bases between. Germline V gene lookup returns CDR1 SGHRS and CDR2 YFSETQ. This CDR3 spans 16 amino acids. CDR3: CASSLAGVKYNSPLHF. The CDR3 nucleotides are TGCGCCAGCAGCTTGGCAGGCGTCAAATATAATTCACCCCTCCACTTT. Full variable domain (remainder filled in from reference TRBV5-1 and TRBJ1-6): KAGVTQTPRYLIKTRGQQVTLSCSPISGHRSVSWYQQTPGQGLQFLFEYFSETQRNKGNFPGRFSGRQFSNSRSEMNVSTLELGDSALYLCASSLAGVKYNSPLHFGNGTRLTVT.

In regard to this clone: Different DNA sequences within this sample yield the same CDR3. The chain couples TRBV10-2 to TRBJ2-7; D not certain. The ends were cut back, 8 bases at V and 0 bases at J, with 8 bases in the middle. The V gene's germline CDR1 is WSHSY and CDR2 SAAADI. The CDR3 length is 12 residues. CDR3 bases: TGCGCCAGCCGCGACTCCTCCTACGAGCAGTACTTC. This translates into CASRDSSYEQYF.

The chain employs TRBV15 and TRBJ1-2; D ambiguous. Germline CDR1 LNHNV, CDR2 YYDKDF (reference sequence). Trimming removed 2 bases from V and 3 bases from J, with 10 bases in between. This CDR3 has 14 amino acids. The CDR3 loop reads CATSRQVGDYGYTF. The CDR3 DNA is TGTGCCACCAGCAGACAGGTGGGAGACTATGGCTACACCTTC.

The chain carries TRBV27 and TRBJ2-5; no clear D gene. This CDR3 comprises 14 residues. CDR1 is MNHEY and CDR2 is SMNVEV in the germline V gene (reference sequence). V lost 3 bases and J 7 bases, leaving 15 bases between the germline ends. CDR3 coding DNA: TGTGCCAGCAGTTTTAAACCCGACATCGGGACCCAGTACTTC. This sequence encodes CASSFKPDIGTQYF.

This rearrangement joins TRBV15 to TRBJ1-5; TRBD1 matches 8 bases. Germline trimming cut 6 bases from V and 0 bases from J; bases unmatched to any gene: 4. The germline V gene has CDR1 LNHNV and CDR2 YYDKDF (reference sequence). The CDR3 covers 15 residues. Here the CDR3 reads CATRDRAYSNQPQHF. The CDR3, as DNA: TGTGCCACCAGGGACAGGGCTTATAGCAATCAGCCCCAGCATTTT.

The chain carries TRBV4-1 and TRBJ2-3; 7 positions agree with TRBD2. In germline, CDR1 is MGHRA, CDR2 YSYEKL. V dropped 1 base and J dropped 9; count of bases not matched to a gene: 10. There are 15 residues in the CDR3. CDR3 region: CASSQVSVGLGTQYF. The CDR3 DNA sequence: TGCGCCAGCAGCCAAGTATCTGTTGGACTAGGCACGCAGTATTTT.

The chain joins TRBV9 to TRBJ2-3, with D maybe TRBD2 (6 bases). Germline V gene data show CDR1 as SGDLS and CDR2 as YYNGEE. The CDR3 consists of 15 residues. The V and J ends lost 0 bases and 4 bases respectively, with 12 bases between them. The CDR3 DNA sequence: TGTGCCAGCAGCGTAGCGACCTGGGGGGCAGATACGCAGTATTTT. Encoded protein: CASSVATWGADTQYF. The full variable domain, its missing parts supplied by reference TRBV9 and TRBJ2-3, is DSGVTQTPKHLITATGQRVTLRCSPRSGDLSVYWYQQSLDQGLQFLIQYYNGEERAKGNILERFSAQQFPDLHSELNLSSLELGDSALYFCASSVATWGADTQYFGPGTRLTVL.

This chain connects TRBV6-1 to TRBJ1-1; 8 bases fit TRBD1. CDR1 and CDR2 from the germline V gene are MNHNS and SASEGT. V dropped 6 bases and J dropped 3; count of bases not matched to a gene: 9. The CDR3 spans 15 residues. CDR3 sequence: CASSKSGGYDTEAFF. CDR3 nucleotide sequence: TGTGCCAGCAGCAAATCAGGGGGCTATGACACTGAAGCTTTCTTT.

J is TRBJ2-3 and V is TRBV10-2; TRBD2 matches at 8 bases. CDR3 length equals 14 residues. Germline lookup yields CDR1 WSHSY and CDR2 SAAADI. V was pared by 6 bases and J by 6 bases, with 8 bases of the junction left unmatched. CDR3 nucleotides: TGCGCCAGCAGGACCGGGGGGGCAGGGGATACGCAGTATTTT. Protein product: CASRTGGAGDTQYF.

The chain has TRBV30 and TRBJ1-4, with TRBD1 matching over 7 bases. The trim removed 1 base at V and 6 bases at J, leaving 5 bases unmatched. The CDR3 extends over 14 amino acids. CDR1 is GTSNPN and CDR2 is SVGIG in the germline V gene (reference sequence). In DNA form, the CDR3 reads TGTGCCTGGAGTGCTTCCGACAGGGATGAAAAACTGTTTTTT. This gives the protein CAWSASDRDEKLFF.

The chain carries TRBV30 and TRBJ1-2, with a weak D call TRBD1 (6 bases). CDR1 and CDR2 (germline): GTSNPN, SVGIG (reference sequence). This CDR3 is 12 amino acids long. Trimming cost V 2 bases and J 6 bases, with 10 bases left between them. This CDR3 is CAWSTGKDGYTF. CDR3 nucleotide sequence: TGTGCCTGGAGTACAGGGAAAGATGGCTACACCTTC.

V gene TRBV7-8 combines with J gene TRBJ1-6; D not resolved. Per the germline V gene, CDR1 is SGHVS and CDR2 is FQNEAQ. There are 14 residues in the CDR3. V was shortened by 5 bases and J by 9 bases, with 14 bases between the two germline ends. CDR3 loop: CASSQLRMSSPLHF. As DNA, the CDR3 is TGTGCCAGCAGCCAACTGCGAATGAGTTCACCCCTCCACTTT.

The rearrangement uses TRBV18 and TRBJ1-1; TRBD1 aligns across 9 bases. Germline-derived CDR1 and CDR2 are KGHSH and LQKENI. V lost 2 bases and J lost 7; bases outside the gene matches: 14. The CDR3 length is 17 residues. In DNA, the CDR3 is TGTGCCAGCTCACCAGGACAGGGGCGAATAGGGTGGGTTGAAGCTTTCTTT. This sequence encodes CASSPGQGRIGWVEAFF.

The V call is TRBV29-1, the J call TRBJ2-7; D possibly corresponds to TRBD1 (8 bases). The germline V gene has CDR1 SQVTM and CDR2 ANQGSEA. The CDR3 contains 13 residues. V was cut by 5 bases and J by 4 bases, with 15 bases left in between. In DNA, the CDR3 is TGCAGCGTTACCACAGGGGGAGGGTACGAGCAGTACTTC. This encodes CSVTTGGGYEQYF.

The chain employs TRBV9 and TRBJ2-5; TRBD2 matches 7 bases. This CDR3 is 15 amino acids long. Per the germline V gene, CDR1 is SGDLS and CDR2 is YYNGEE. V dropped 0 bases and J dropped 2; count of bases not matched to a gene: 4. The DNA of the CDR3 is TGTGCCAGCAGCGTAGCGTGGGGGGGGCAAGAGACCCAGTACTTC. It specifies CASSVAWGGQETQYF.

This clone was observed once. The genes are TRBV5-6 and TRBJ1-1; D might be TRBD1 (6 bases). CDR1 SGHDT and CDR2 YYEEEE come from the germline V gene. The length of the CDR3 is 12 residues. With 0 bases removed from V and 8 bases from J, the gap between germline ends came to 8 bases. The CDR3 loop reads CASSLAGGEAFF. CDR3 nucleotides: TGTGCCAGCAGCTTGGCGGGGGGCGAAGCTTTCTTT.

The chain links TRBV21-1 to TRBJ1-5. TRBV21-1 is flagged as a pseudogene. The CDR3 loop spans 15 amino acids. DNA of the CDR3: TGTGCCAGCAGCAAAACAAGGGGGGGCTTTCGGCCCCAGCATTTT. Protein: CASSKTRGGFRPQHF.